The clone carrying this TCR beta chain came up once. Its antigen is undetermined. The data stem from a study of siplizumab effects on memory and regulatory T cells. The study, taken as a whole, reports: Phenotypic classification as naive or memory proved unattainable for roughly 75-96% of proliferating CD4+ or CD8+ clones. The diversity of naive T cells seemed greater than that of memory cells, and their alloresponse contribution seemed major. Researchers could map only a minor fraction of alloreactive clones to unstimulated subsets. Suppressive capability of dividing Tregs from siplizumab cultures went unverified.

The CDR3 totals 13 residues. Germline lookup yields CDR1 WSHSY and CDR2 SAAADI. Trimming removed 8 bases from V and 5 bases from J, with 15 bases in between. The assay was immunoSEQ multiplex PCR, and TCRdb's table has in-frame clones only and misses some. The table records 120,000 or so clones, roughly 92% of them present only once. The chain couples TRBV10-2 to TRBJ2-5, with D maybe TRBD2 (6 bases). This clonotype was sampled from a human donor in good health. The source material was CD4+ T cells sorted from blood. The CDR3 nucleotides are TGCGCCAGCGTCCGCGGGGTAGCGGAGACCCAGTACTTC. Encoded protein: CASVRGVAETQYF.